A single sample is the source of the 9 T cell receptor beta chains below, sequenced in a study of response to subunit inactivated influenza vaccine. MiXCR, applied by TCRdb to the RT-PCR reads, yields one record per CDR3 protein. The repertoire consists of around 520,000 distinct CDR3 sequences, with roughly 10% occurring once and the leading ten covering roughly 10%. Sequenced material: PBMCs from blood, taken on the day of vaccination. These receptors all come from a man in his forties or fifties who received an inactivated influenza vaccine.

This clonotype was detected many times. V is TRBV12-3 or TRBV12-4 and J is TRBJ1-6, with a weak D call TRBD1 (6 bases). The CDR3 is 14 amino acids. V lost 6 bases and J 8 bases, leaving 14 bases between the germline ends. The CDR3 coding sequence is TGTGCCAGCAGGCCAACAGGGCTACATTCACCCCTCCACTTT. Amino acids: CASRPTGLHSPLHF.

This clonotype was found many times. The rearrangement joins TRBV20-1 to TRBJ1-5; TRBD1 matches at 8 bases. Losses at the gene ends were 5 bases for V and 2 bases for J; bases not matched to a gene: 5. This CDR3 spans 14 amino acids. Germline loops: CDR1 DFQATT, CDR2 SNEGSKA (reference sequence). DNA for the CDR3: TGCAGTGCTCTCCCAGGGGGCGGCAATCAGCCCCAGCATTTT. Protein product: CSALPGGGNQPQHF.

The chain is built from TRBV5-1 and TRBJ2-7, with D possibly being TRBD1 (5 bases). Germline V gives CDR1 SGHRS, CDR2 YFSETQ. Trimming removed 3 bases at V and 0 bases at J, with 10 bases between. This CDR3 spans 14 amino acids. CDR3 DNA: TGCGCCAGCAGCTCGACAGACTTCTCCTACGAGCAGTACTTC. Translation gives CASSSTDFSYEQYF. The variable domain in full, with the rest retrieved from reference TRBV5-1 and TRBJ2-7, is KAGVTQTPRYLIKTRGQQVTLSCSPISGHRSVSWYQQTPGQGLQFLFEYFSETQRNKGNFPGRFSGRQFSNSRSEMNVSTLELGDSALYLCASSSTDFSYEQYFGPGTRLTVT.

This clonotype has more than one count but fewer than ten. The CDR3 DNA follows: TGTGCCAGCAGCTTGGGGGTGGACAGGGCTTACGAGCAGTACTTC. Translated, it gives CASSLGVDRAYEQYF. V usage is TRBV5-6 and J usage is TRBJ2-7; the match to TRBD1 covers 8 bases. The trim removed 0 bases at V and 4 bases at J, leaving 6 bases unmatched. This CDR3 region has 15 residues. The V gene's germline CDR1 is SGHDT and CDR2 YYEEEE.

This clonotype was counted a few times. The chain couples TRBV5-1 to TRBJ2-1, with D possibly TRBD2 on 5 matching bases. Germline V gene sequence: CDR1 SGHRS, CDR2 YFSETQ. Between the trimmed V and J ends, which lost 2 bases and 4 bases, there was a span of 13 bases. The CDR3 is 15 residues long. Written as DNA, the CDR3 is TGCGCCAGCAGCTTAGGGAGCAACGGGTACAATGAGCAGTTCTTC. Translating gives CASSLGSNGYNEQFF.

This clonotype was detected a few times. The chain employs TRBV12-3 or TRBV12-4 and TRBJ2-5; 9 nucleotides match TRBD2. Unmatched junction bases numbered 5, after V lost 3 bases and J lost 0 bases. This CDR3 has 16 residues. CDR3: CASSLGGGGHQETQYF. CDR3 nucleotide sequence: TGTGCCAGCAGTTTGGGCGGGGGGGGCCACCAAGAGACCCAGTACTTC.

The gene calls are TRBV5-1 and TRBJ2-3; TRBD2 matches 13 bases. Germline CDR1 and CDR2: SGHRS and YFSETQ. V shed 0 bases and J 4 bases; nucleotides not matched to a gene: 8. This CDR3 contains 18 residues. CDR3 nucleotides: TGCGCCAGCAGCTTGGTGGCGGGACTAGCGGGACGGGCAGATACGCAGTATTTT. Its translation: CASSLVAGLAGRADTQYF.

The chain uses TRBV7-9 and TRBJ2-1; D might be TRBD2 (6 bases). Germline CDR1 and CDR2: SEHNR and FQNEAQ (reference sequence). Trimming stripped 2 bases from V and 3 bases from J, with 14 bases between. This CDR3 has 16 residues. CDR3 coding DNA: TGTGCCAGCAGCTTACAGTGGCGGGGAAACTACAATGAGCAGTTCTTC. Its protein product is CASSLQWRGNYNEQFF.

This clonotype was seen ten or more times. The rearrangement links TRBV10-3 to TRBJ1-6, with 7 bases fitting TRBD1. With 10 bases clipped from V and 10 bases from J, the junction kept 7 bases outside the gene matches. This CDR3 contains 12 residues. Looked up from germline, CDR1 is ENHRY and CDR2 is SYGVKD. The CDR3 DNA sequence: TGTGCCACCACAACAGGGGACTCACCCCTCCACTTT. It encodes CATTTGDSPLHF.